This T cell receptor beta chain is drawn from a study of OX40 agonist ivuxolimab in advanced cancers. On the study more broadly: With ivuxolimab, an agonistic anti-OX40 (CD134) antibody, patients were treated. General observations from the study: Among the lowest levels of clonal expansion were found in partial responders at 0.1-3.0 mg/kg. Part of the nonresponder group also had normalized T-cell clonal expansion that was low.

The investigators sampled blood at baseline, at cycle 4 day 1, and at cycle 7 day 1. Clones were read by immunoSEQ multiplex PCR, and TCRdb kept only the in-frame ones, dropping some. The sample lists around 50,000 clones; 70% to 80% were seen once. Regarding this clone: Its target is not known.

The receptor comes from an adult with an advanced solid tumor such as melanoma, head and neck, liver or kidney cancer. The sequences come from CD4+ or CD8+ T cells sorted from blood, collected in a trial of the OX40 agonist ivuxolimab.

CDR3 in DNA: TGTGCCAGCAGCCCGAGCGGGCATTCCTCTGGAAACACCATATATTTT. As protein: CASSPSGHSSGNTIYF. The chain combines TRBV7-6 with TRBJ1-3; D ambiguous. The length of the CDR3 is 16 residues. Trimming removed 5 bases at V and 0 bases at J, with 14 bases between. Germline CDR1 reads SGHVS; CDR2 reads FNYEAQ. The entire variable domain, with the rest obtained from reference TRBV7-6 and TRBJ1-3, is as follows: GAGVSQSPRYKVTKRGQDVALRCDPISGHVSLYWYRQALGQGPEFLTYFNYEAQQDKSGLPNDRFSAERPEGSISTLTIQRTEQRDSAMYRCASSPSGHSSGNTIYFGEGSWLTVV.